One T cell receptor beta chain is described in this entry. No antigen is known for it. This sample is drawn from a study of shared clonotypes between healthy human individuals. Points from the study as a whole: Naive subsets typically showed greater estimated richness than memory subsets. For naive CD4 cells, roughly 4.8% of clonotypes were shared across a handful of donors.

CD8 cells classed as naive were CD45RO-negative and positively selected for CCR7, excluding terminally differentiated effector memory CD45RA+ cells. Each sample came from a Caucasian adult donor living in Nashville, Tennessee. Original handling: As immunoSEQ supplied junction-only sequences (without quality scores), filtering differed. This table comes from immunoSEQ multiplex PCR, and its TCRdb copy is limited to in-frame clones, with some not included. That table furnishes V, J and clone size, whereas the DNA furnished D and trimming. The repertoire holds around 550,000 clones, with approximately 96% as singletons. This clonotype was obtained from a woman aged 25 to 39 in good health. The sequenced sample was naive CD8+ T cells sorted from blood.

Written as DNA, the CDR3 is TGTGCTATCCCCGGGACTAGCGGGGCGAACACCGGGGAGCTGTTTTTT. Translating it yields CAIPGTSGANTGELFF. This sequence joins TRBV11-2 and TRBJ2-2, with TRBD2 identical over 13 bases. The CDR3 loop spans 16 amino acids. CDR1 is SGHAT and CDR2 is FQNNGV in the germline V gene.